This is a list of T cell receptor beta chains from one sample in a study of T cells in Graves' hyperthyroidism and ophthalmopathy. One entry per CDR3 protein, called by TCRdb with MiXCR from the multiplex PCR reads. The sample has about 620,000 distinct CDR3 sequences, about 16% seen once. Sequencing was carried out using blood. Receptor source: a woman aged 30 to 39 with Graves' hyperthyroidism. Both conserved end residues are part of each CDR3. The D gene is left open where the match is weak. The size field is filled for only some rows; it gives once, few, many or a size class.

D	V	J	size	CDR3	DNA
.	TRBV20-1	TRBJ2-7	many	CSANQGLPPNYEQYF	TGCAGTGCGAACCAGGGACTGCCTCCCAACTACGAGCAGTACTTC
TRBD1	TRBV3-1	TRBJ2-5	many	CASSPPTGGKETQYF	TGTGCCAGCAGCCCACCGACAGGGGGCAAGGAGACCCAGTACTTC
.	TRBV2	TRBJ2-3	many	CASNMLRRTDTQYF	TGTGCCAGCAATATGCTGCGGCGCACAGATACGCAGTATTTT
.	TRBV7-2	TRBJ2-7	many	CASSFSKDSYEQYF	TGTGCCAGCAGCTTCTCGAAAGACTCCTACGAGCAGTACTTC
.	TRBV5-1	TRBJ1-6	.	CASSLAIVGGGSPLHF	TGCGCCAGCAGCTTGGCCATTGTCGGGGGAGGGTCACCCCTCCACTTT
.	TRBV6-6	TRBJ1-4	.	CASSYLGSEKLFF	TGTGCCAGCAGTTACTTGGGAAGCGAAAAACTGTTTTTT
.	TRBV29-1	TRBJ2-3	.	CSVGLGLGDTQYF	TGCAGCGTTGGTTTGGGGTTGGGAGATACGCAGTATTTT
.	TRBV6-2/TRBV6-3	TRBJ2-5	.	CASRRSQETQYF	TGTGCCAGCAGGAGGTCACAAGAGACCCAGTACTTC
TRBD1	TRBV2	TRBJ2-2	few	CASTVPGQGSTGELFF	TGTGCCAGCACCGTCCCGGGACAGGGGAGCACCGGGGAGCTGTTTTTT
.	TRBV20-1	TRBJ2-5	many	CSAIDWGTQYF	TGCAGTGCAATAGACTGGGGGACCCAGTACTTC
.	TRBV9	TRBJ1-5	.	CASSVAGSNQPQHF	TGTGCCAGCAGCGTAGCAGGATCCAATCAGCCCCAGCATTTT
.	TRBV28	TRBJ2-7	many	CASNTGSSYSEQYF	TGTGCCAGCAACACTGGGTCCTCATATTCCGAGCAGTACTTC
TRBD1	TRBV20-1	TRBJ1-2	many	CSARGTGEDGYTF	TGCAGTGCTAGAGGGACAGGGGAGGATGGCTACACCTTC
.	TRBV5-1	TRBJ2-7	many	CASSLSVSSSYEQYF	TGCGCCAGCAGCCTTAGCGTCTCGAGCTCCTACGAGCAGTACTTC
.	TRBV20-1	TRBJ1-1	.	CSANVNTEAFF	TGCAGTGCTAACGTGAACACTGAAGCTTTCTTT
TRBD2	TRBV20-1	TRBJ2-3	many	CSARGPSGRDTQYF	TGCAGTGCTAGAGGCCCTAGCGGGAGGGATACGCAGTATTTT
.	TRBV18	TRBJ2-3	many	CASSPQPGYFTDTQYF	TGTGCCAGCTCACCACAGCCGGGTTATTTCACAGATACGCAGTATTTT
TRBD2	TRBV27	TRBJ2-3	many	CASSFGIPGLAGVPDTQYF	TGTGCCAGCAGTTTCGGTATCCCGGGACTAGCGGGAGTTCCAGATACGCAGTATTTT
.	TRBV28	TRBJ2-7	many	CASSPGLSYEQYF	TGTGCCAGCAGTCCGGGACTGTCCTACGAGCAGTACTTC
TRBD2	TRBV12-3/TRBV12-4	TRBJ2-1	many	CASSFWGAGAYNEQFF	TGTGCCAGCAGCTTCTGGGGAGCGGGAGCCTACAATGAGCAGTTCTTC
.	TRBV10-3	TRBJ1-3	.	CAISDRGKSGNTIYF	TGTGCCATCAGTGATCGGGGGAAATCTGGAAACACCATATATTTT
TRBD2	TRBV20-1	TRBJ2-3	.	CSARGPSGSTDTQYF	TGCAGTGCTAGAGGTCCGAGCGGGAGTACAGATACGCAGTATTTT
TRBD2	TRBV12-3/TRBV12-4	TRBJ2-2	few	CATTGGHNTGELFF	TGTGCCACCACGGGAGGCCATAACACCGGGGAGCTGTTTTTT
.	TRBV29-1	TRBJ2-5	many	CSVVPTEETQYF	TGCAGCGTTGTACCGACGGAAGAGACCCAGTACTTC
.	TRBV7-2	TRBJ2-7	many	CASSFQGGSYEQYF	TGTGCCAGCAGCTTCCAAGGGGGCTCCTACGAGCAGTACTTC
TRBD2	TRBV6-1	TRBJ2-1	.	CASMTSGRVHEQFF	TGTGCCAGCATGACTAGCGGGAGGGTACATGAGCAGTTCTTC
TRBD1	TRBV19	TRBJ2-7	.	CASSILGTGYYEQYF	TGTGCCAGTAGTATTCTTGGGACAGGCTACTACGAGCAGTACTTC
.	TRBV18	TRBJ2-1	few	CASSPPGLAHSEQFF	TGTGCCAGCTCACCACCCGGGCTAGCTCACAGTGAGCAGTTCTTC